This T cell receptor beta chain was captured in a study of tumor and adjacent non-tumor tissue in lung cancer. Study-level background: Each sample yielded 4 million to 5 million productive TCRbeta reads on average.

A modified ARM-PCR protocol with three rounds of nested PCR amplified TCRbeta. MiXCR, applied by TCRdb to the multiplex PCR reads, yields one record per CDR3 protein. The data contain more than 85,000 distinct CDR3 sequences, about 87% of them singletons. RNA was extracted from bulk tissue without any cell sorting. Chemotherapy-naive patients with new lung cancer underwent thoracic surgery in China, August–late 2014. Germline loops: CDR1 MNHEY, CDR2 SVGEGT. The CDR3 consists of 16 residues. Sequencing input: lung tumor tissue. The sequence was obtained from a man in his 70s with non-small cell lung cancer. This chain connects TRBV6-2 or TRBV6-3 to TRBJ2-7, with 7 bases that match TRBD1. The CDR3 DNA reads TGTGTCTGCAGCCCCTTCCGGAAGGGGGCCAACTACGAGCAGTACTTC. Protein product: CVCSPFRKGANYEQYF.